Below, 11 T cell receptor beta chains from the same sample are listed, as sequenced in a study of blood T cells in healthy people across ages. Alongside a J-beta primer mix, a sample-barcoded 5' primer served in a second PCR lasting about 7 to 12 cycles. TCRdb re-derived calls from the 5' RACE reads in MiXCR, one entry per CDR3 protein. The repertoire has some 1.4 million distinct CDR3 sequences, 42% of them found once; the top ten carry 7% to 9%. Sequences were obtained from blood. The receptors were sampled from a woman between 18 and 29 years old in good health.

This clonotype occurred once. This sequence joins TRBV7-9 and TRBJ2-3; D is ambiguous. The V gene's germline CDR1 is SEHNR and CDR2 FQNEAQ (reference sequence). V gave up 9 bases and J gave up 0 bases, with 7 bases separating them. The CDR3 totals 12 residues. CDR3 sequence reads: CARADSTDTQYF. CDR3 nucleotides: TGTGCCAGGGCCGACAGCACAGATACGCAGTATTTT.

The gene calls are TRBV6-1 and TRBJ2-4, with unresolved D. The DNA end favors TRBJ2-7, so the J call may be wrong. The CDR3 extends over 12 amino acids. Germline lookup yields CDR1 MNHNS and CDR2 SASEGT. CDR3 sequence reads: CASSEFSYEQYF. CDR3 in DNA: TGTGCCAGCAGCGAATTCTCCTACGAGCAGTACTTC.

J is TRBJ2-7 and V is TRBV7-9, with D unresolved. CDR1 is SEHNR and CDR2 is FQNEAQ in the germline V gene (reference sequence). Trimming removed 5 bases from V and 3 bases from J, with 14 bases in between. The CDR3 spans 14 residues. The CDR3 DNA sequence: TGTGCCAGCAGCCCTGATTTTATGGGCTACGAGCAGTACTTC. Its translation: CASSPDFMGYEQYF.

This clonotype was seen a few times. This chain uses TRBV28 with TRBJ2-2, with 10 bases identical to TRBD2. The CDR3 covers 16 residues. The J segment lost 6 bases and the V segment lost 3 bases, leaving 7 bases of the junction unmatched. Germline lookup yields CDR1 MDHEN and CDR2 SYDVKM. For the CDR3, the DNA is TGTGCCAGCAGTTTGTCGCCTAGCGGGAGTTCCGGGGAGCTGTTTTTT. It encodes CASSLSPSGSSGELFF.

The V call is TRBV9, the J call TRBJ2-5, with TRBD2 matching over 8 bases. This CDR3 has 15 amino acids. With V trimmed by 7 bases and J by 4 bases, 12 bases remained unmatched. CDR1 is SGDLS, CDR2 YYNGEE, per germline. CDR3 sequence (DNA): TGTGCCAGCTCCGTCGGGAGGGGGGAAAGAGAGACCCAGTACTTC. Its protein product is CASSVGRGERETQYF.

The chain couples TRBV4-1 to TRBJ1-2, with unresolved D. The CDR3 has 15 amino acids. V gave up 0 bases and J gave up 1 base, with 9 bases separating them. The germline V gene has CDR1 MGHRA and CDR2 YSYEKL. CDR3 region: CASSQEVAINYGYTF. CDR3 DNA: TGCGCCAGCAGCCAAGAGGTAGCTATTAACTATGGCTACACCTTC.

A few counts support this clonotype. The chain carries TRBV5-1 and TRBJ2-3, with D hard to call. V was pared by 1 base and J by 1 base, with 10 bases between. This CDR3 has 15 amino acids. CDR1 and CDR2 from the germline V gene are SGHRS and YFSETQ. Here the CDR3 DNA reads TGCGCCAGCAGCTTGACAGCCAGCCGCACAGATACGCAGTATTTT. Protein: CASSLTASRTDTQYF.

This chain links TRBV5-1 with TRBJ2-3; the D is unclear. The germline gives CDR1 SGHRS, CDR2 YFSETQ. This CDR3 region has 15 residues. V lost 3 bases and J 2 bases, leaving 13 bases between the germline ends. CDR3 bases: TGCGCCAGCAGCTCAGAGTATTCCTACACAGATACGCAGTATTTT. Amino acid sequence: CASSSEYSYTDTQYF. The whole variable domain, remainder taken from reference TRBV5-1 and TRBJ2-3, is KAGVTQTPRYLIKTRGQQVTLSCSPISGHRSVSWYQQTPGQGLQFLFEYFSETQRNKGNFPGRFSGRQFSNSRSEMNVSTLELGDSALYLCASSSEYSYTDTQYFGPGTRLTVL.

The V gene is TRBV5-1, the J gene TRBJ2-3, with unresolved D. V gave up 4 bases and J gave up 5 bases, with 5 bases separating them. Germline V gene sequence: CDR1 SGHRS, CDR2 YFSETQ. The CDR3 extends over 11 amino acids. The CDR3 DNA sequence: TGCGCCAGCAGCCACTTAGATACGCAGTATTTT. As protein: CASSHLDTQYF.

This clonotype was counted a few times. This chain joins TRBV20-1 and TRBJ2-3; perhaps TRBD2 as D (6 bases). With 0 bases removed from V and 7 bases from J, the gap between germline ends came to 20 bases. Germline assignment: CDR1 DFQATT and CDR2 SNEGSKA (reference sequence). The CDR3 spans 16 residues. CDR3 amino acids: CSARELSGGVKNTQYF. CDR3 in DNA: TGCAGTGCTAGAGAGCTCAGCGGAGGGGTCAAAAATACGCAGTATTTT.

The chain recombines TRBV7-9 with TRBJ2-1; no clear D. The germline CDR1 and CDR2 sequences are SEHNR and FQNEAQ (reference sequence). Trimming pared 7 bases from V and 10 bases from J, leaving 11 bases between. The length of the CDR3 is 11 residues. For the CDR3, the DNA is TGTGCCAGCACCTCGGCCTGGGAGCAGTTCTTC. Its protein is CASTSAWEQFF.